The sequence of this T cell receptor beta chain was determined in a study of cytomegalovirus exposure and HLA in healthy donors (TCRdb year 2017). Concerning the study at large: According to an earlier analysis of 587 of the donors, about 179 million T cells yielded 90 million to 130 million unique TCR beta sequences and more than 250 Gb of sequence data. Roughly 320 gigabases of sequencing data and around 85 million unique TCR sequences made up an early release that covered roughly 670 HLA-typed donors. The genetic ancestry cluster associated with self-reported Caucasian donors included 81% of the roughly 400 genotyped donors. The study was designed to test whether signatures of past pathogen exposure could be identified by cataloging public T cell receptors. Using immunosequencing, the study profiled T cell repertoires from 666 subjects and related those repertoires to cytomegalovirus serostatus. Along with the approximately 670-subject first cohort, a separate validation cohort of around 120 different subjects was used. High-throughput TCR immunosequencing, statistical association of individual TCRs with disease status, and machine learning were combined to predict cytomegalovirus infection status. To study patterns of TCR occurrence, a later analysis re-analyzed previously published TCR beta repertoires from 550 to 800 donors and added high-resolution HLA genotyping. Rather than drawing on any new phenotypic data, the later analysis identified candidate immune exposures from TCR beta sequences and the way those sequences occurred across donors. An earlier analysis of several hundred of the donors applied high-throughput TCR beta sequencing to assess whether each TCR beta V gene segment acted as functional or pseudogenic. Donor age, sex, ethnicity and CMV serostatus were compiled alongside the repertoire data. A later genetic analysis took genome-wide SNP genotypes for about 55% of the 666 donors and used that subset as a discovery cohort. All discovery cohort repertoires had been generated using a single sequencing platform. HLA typing included class I and class II loci at four-digit resolution. The number of typed donors differed by locus: about 620-640 for A, B, C, DRB1 and DQB1; 500 to 550 for DQA1; 606 for DPA1; and some 430 for DPB1. Several DR-DQ haplotypes were handled as single units for association and clustering because linkage in the cohort was strong. On average, around 200,000 unique TCR beta nucleotide sequences were sequenced per donor among about 400 genotyped donors of the cohort, with about 17% of those sequences being non-productive.

The library relied on the immunoSEQ multiplex PCR assay. A mixture of 60 forward primers for TCR Vbeta segments and 13 reverse primers for TCR Jbeta segments was used in the multiplex PCR. A multiplex PCR assay on genomic DNA amplified the CDR3 region of rearranged TCR beta genes. Amplified TCR beta libraries were sequenced as 87-base-pair reads on the Illumina HiSeq System. The source study handled its data this way. A later analysis counted approximately 74 million unique TCR beta chains across the 690 or so repertoires, and roughly 9.9 million of these chains were shared by at least two donors. A nearest-neighbor algorithm error-corrected the raw reads and collapsed the reads into unique sequences, merging closely related sequences to remove PCR and sequencing errors. Alignment of CDR3 sequences to IMGT reference sequences was used to assign V, D and J gene segments. For a sequence to be retained, at least a six-nucleotide match to both a V gene segment and a J gene segment was required. A rearrangement counted as productive if the CDR3 had no stop codons and remained in frame with V and J, and every other rearrangement counted as non-productive. CDR3 was defined by IMGT convention, running from the second conserved V-encoded cysteine to the conserved J-encoded phenylalanine. In an earlier analysis of around 570 of the donors, sequences lacking an unambiguous match to a single V gene segment were excluded. An earlier analysis of just under 600 of the donors called V segments functional above 56.7% productive rearrangements and segregating when the between-donor standard deviation exceeded 5%. A statistical classification framework was built for diagnosing cytomegalovirus status from the catalog of TCR beta chain sequences. V and J gene assignment, in a later analysis, came from comparing TCR nucleotide sequences with IMGT/GENE-DB human TR gene sequences. Using the TCRdist pipeline, a later analysis assigned CDR3 sequences along with most-parsimonious VDJ recombination scenarios. A later analysis defined each TCR beta chain by its CDR3 amino acid sequence plus V-gene family, and excluded reads lacking a unique V-gene family. In a later analysis, 450 to 600 highly shared, low-generation-probability nucleotide sequences were removed to address suspected cross-contamination and a sequencing artifact. In a later analysis, a clonal expansion index for each public chain was calculated from normalized within-repertoire ranks of inferred template counts. In a later analysis, generation probabilities were computed with a VDJ recombination model fitted to out-of-frame rearrangements, and the resulting probabilities were checked against IGoR. A later analysis scored TCR-TCR, TCR-HLA and TCR-CMV co-occurrence with hypergeometric tests, applying a repertoire-size bias correction to TCR pairs. False discovery rates were estimated in a later analysis by permuting HLA or CMV assignments 20 times. In a later analysis, co-occurring TCRs were grouped with DBSCAN, and TCRdist sequence similarity was added when clustering was performed within HLA-allele-positive subsets. For co-occurrence clustering, repertoires with fewer than 30,000 or more than 120,000 public chains were excluded, along with five repertoires with anomalous nucleotide sharing. TCRdb provides this immuneACCESS table in a form limited to in-frame rearrangements. Some clones are lacking; in checked studies, under half of them reflect an unresolved V gene, and why the rest are absent is not known. V, J and clone size were drawn from that table, and D and trimming were deduced from the DNA. The sample table holds over 85,000 clones, of which less than 80% were seen once. 2% to 2.5% of the sample lies in the top ten.

The germline V gene gives CDR1 as SGHNT and CDR2 as YENEEA. The CDR3 spans 9 residues, from the cysteine through the phenylalanine. CDR3 DNA only is kept here, 27 bases in frame from base 1. For this clone: Its cognate antigen has yet to be identified. No much larger clone exists at a distance of one base, and base qualities are not known.

The study at large found these results: In both the original and validation cohorts, the classifier was reported to diagnose cytomegalovirus status with high specificity and sensitivity. A further reported finding was that TCR beta sequences accurately predicted the HLA-A and HLA-B alleles for most subjects in the first cohort. A group of highly shared sequence variants was considered likely to be a technical artifact of the sequencing pipeline. In an earlier analysis of over 550 of the donors, most TCR beta V segments were observed in productive rearrangements about 90% or about 30% of the time, broadly matching IMGT annotations. Strong co-occurrence of HLA alleles, especially DR and DQ, made assigning TCR associations to individual alleles difficult. A later genetic analysis reported fewer N-insertions in productive TCRs among donors in an Asian-associated ancestry cluster than the roughly 670-donor mean. In a later analysis, HLA-associated TCR beta chains were found to be more clonally expanded and to have lower generation probabilities than equally common non-associated chains. In a later analysis, most CMV-associated TCR beta chains were found to appear HLA-restricted, with HLA associations seemingly driven largely by CMV exposure. The authors suggested that the approach could potentially be generalized to other disease states and immunological phenotypes. In vitro tests confirmed that a few of the cytomegalovirus-associated TCR beta chains recognize cytomegalovirus antigens. An association between a missense DCLRE1C variant and V-gene and J-gene trimming of TCR beta chains was found in a later genetic analysis and replicated in an independent cohort. In a later analysis, several top co-occurrence clusters were reported to appear linked to parvovirus B19, influenza, CMV and Epstein-Barr virus. For the cohort, immune exposure information was limited to CMV serostatus. While some public TCRs were present in many individuals, most TCR sequences turned up only very rarely across donors. Because the 87-base-pair reads could not distinguish some IMGT-functional V segments, including TRBV6-2 and TRBV6-3, those segments were excluded. Because counts were too low, roughly 16 rarely observed V segments, including chromosome 9 orphons, were left out of the earlier analysis of some 640 of the donors. In this cohort, only TCR beta chains were sequenced, and detectable features were limited by the absence of alpha or paired-chain data. Presence/absence analyses assumed roughly uniform sequencing depth across donors, an assumption that may not hold. A total of 150 to 200 TCR beta chains were listed by the study as associated with cytomegalovirus. Because HLA typing was missing for some donors at each locus, association tests included only the typed subset. In a later analysis, over 15,000 TCR beta sequences were associated with specific HLA alleles at a false discovery rate of 0.05. A later analysis found that TCR association rates varied across HLA loci, with DRB1 alleles showing the most associated TCRs and HLA-C alleles the fewest. Linkage disequilibrium might explain the correlated functional status among segregating V segments, but an unknown experimental factor could not be excluded.

The cohort comprised 710 or so healthy bone marrow donors. Cohort members were all nominally healthy when sampled, although unrecorded immune exposures were likely present. The donor was CMV seronegative and belonged to the group of around 400 seronegative cohort members. A peripheral blood sample was collected from each donor, and TCR beta sequencing was performed on peripheral blood mononuclear cells. The Qiagen DNeasy Blood Extraction Kit was used to extract genomic DNA from the blood cell samples. The sequence derives from a man aged 40-55 years in good health and CMV-seronegative. Rearrangement joined TRBV11-3 to TRBJ2-5; the D gene cannot be resolved reliably. Sequenced sample: PBMCs. The encoded CDR3 is CSAGETQYF. The sequenced DNA: TGTAGTGCCGGAGAGACCCAGTACTTC.